This record covers a single TCR beta chain. With 4 bases clipped from V and 4 bases from J, the junction kept 4 bases outside the gene matches. The germline gives CDR1 MGHDK, CDR2 SYGVNS. This CDR3 has 14 residues. Generated by immunoSEQ multiplex PCR, the TCRdb table keeps only in-frame clones and is missing some. The sample has roughly 60,000 clones, about 95% seen once. This record comes from a study of technical replicates of blood from a handful of donors. The gene calls are TRBV25-1 and TRBJ1-2, with 9 positions matching TRBD1. This TCR derives from a human donor in good health. Some clones in this sample may be carry-over from other donors' samples. The sequencing sample was made of PBMCs. CDR3 coding DNA: TGTGCCAGCAGTGGGACAGGGGCAGTCTATGGCTACACCTTC. It is translated as CASSGTGAVYGYTF.